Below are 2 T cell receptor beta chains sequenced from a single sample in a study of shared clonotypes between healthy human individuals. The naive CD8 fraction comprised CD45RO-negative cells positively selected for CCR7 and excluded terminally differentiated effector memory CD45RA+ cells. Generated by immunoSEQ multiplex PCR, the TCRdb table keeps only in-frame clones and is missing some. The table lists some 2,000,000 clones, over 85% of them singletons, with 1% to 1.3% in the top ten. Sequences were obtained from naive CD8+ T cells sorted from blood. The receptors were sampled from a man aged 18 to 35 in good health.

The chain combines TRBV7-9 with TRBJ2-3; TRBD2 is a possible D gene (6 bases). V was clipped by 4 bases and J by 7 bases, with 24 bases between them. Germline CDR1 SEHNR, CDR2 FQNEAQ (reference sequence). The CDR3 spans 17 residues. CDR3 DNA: TGTGCCAGCAGCTCTCCCTCCGGGACTCGACTAGGGAATACGCAGTATTTT. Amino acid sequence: CASSSPSGTRLGNTQYF.

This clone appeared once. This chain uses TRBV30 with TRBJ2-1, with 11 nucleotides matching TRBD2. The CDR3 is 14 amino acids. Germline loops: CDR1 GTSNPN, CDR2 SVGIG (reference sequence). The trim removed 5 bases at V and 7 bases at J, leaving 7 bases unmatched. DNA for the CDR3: TGTGCCTGGGATACTAGCGGGAGTCTAAATGAGCAGTTCTTC. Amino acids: CAWDTSGSLNEQFF.